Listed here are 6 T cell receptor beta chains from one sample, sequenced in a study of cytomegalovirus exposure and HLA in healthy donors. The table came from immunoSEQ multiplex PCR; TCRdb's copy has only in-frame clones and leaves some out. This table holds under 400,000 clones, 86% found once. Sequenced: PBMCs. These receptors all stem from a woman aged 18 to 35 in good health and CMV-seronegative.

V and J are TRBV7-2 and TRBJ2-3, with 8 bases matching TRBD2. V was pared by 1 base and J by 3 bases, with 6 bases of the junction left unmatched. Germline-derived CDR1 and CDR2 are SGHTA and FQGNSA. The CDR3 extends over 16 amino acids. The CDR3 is CASSLDPSGLTDTQYF. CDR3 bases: TGTGCCAGCAGCTTAGACCCTAGCGGGCTTACAGATACGCAGTATTTT.

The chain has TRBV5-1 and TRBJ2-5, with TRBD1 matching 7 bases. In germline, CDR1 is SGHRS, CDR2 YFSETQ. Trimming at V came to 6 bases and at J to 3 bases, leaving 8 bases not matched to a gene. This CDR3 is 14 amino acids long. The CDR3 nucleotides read TGCGCCAGCAACAGACAGGGAAGGGAAGAGACCCAGTACTTC. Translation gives CASNRQGREETQYF.

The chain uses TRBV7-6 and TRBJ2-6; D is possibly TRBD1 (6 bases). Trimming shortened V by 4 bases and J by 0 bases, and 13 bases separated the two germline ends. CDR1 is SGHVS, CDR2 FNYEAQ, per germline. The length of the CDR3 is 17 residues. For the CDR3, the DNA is TGTGCCAGCAGCTCCTCCAGGGGAAACTCTGGGGCCAACGTCCTGACTTTC. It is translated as CASSSSRGNSGANVLTF. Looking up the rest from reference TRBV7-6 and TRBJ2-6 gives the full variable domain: GAGVSQSPRYKVTKRGQDVALRCDPISGHVSLYWYRQALGQGPEFLTYFNYEAQQDKSGLPNDRFSAERPEGSISTLTIQRTEQRDSAMYRCASSSSRGNSGANVLTFGAGSRLTVL.

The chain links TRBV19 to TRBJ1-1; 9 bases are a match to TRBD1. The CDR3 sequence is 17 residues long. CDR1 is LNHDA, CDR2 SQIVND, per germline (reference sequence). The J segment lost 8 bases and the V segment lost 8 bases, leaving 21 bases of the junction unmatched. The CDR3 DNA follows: TGTGCCAGTGGTCGGTATTGGGACAGGGTCTTTCAGAGGGAAGCTTTCTTT. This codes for CASGRYWDRVFQREAFF.

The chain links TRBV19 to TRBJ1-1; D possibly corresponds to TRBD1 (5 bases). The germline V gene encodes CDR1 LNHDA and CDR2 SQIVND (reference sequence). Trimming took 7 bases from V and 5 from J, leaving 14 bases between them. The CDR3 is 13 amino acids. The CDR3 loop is CASIPGGTTEAFF. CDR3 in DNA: TGTGCCAGTATTCCCGGGGGAACAACTGAAGCTTTCTTT.

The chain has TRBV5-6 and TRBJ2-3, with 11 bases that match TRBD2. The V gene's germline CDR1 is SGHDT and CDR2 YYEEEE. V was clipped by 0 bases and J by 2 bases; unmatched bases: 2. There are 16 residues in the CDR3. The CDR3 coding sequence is TGTGCCAGCAGCTTGGTAGCGGGGGGGCCCACAGATACGCAGTATTTT. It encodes CASSLVAGGPTDTQYF.